This entry lists 6 T cell receptor beta chains sequenced from one sample in a study of blood T cell repertoires in COVID-19. Libraries were prepared by immunoSEQ multiplex PCR; TCRdb keeps only in-frame clonotypes and omits some of them. The profile covers about 270,000 clones, with around 85% appearing a single time and over 7.5% taken by the ten largest. The material sequenced was PBMCs or T cells enriched from blood (not recorded which). All receptors derive from a woman aged 45-65 years with acute COVID-19.

The rearrangement joins TRBV5-1 to TRBJ2-3; tentative D call: TRBD1 (6 bases). Germline assignment: CDR1 SGHRS and CDR2 YFSETQ. The CDR3 is 18 amino acids. The V and J ends lost 0 bases and 0 bases respectively, with 17 bases between them. CDR3 nucleotides: TGCGCCAGCAGCTTGGCCTTGACAGGACCACCTAGCACAGATACGCAGTATTTT. Translating gives CASSLALTGPPSTDTQYF.

The chain links TRBV29-1 to TRBJ1-2; no definite D call. Germline CDR1 reads SQVTM; CDR2 reads ANQGSEA. The CDR3 totals 12 residues. V lost 3 bases and J lost 5, with 10 bases in between. This chain's CDR3 is CSVEIQSYGYTF. The CDR3 bases are TGCAGCGTTGAGATACAGTCATATGGCTACACCTTC.

The chain links TRBV9 to TRBJ2-2; TRBD1 might be the D (7 bases). From germline, CDR1 is SGDLS and CDR2 YYNGEE. The CDR3 is 16 residues long. The germline V and J ends were trimmed by 4 bases and 4 bases, with 17 bases remaining between them. CDR3 bases: TGTGCCAGCAGCCCAAGGGGGCGGGGTCTCACCGGGGAGCTGTTTTTT. Amino acid sequence: CASSPRGRGLTGELFF. Filled out from reference TRBV9 and TRBJ2-2, the complete variable domain reads DSGVTQTPKHLITATGQRVTLRCSPRSGDLSVYWYQQSLDQGLQFLIQYYNGEERAKGNILERFSAQQFPDLHSELNLSSLELGDSALYFCASSPRGRGLTGELFFGEGSRLTVL.

The chain employs TRBV5-1 and TRBJ1-1, with TRBD1 as a possible D gene (5 bases). The CDR3 consists of 17 residues. The V and J ends lost 0 bases and 0 bases respectively, with 15 bases between them. CDR1 SGHRS and CDR2 YFSETQ come from the germline V gene. The chain's CDR3 is CASSLAWAGIMNTEAFF. Here the CDR3 DNA reads TGCGCCAGCAGCTTGGCGTGGGCAGGGATAATGAACACTGAAGCTTTCTTT.

The chain carries TRBV5-1 and TRBJ2-3; TRBD2 matches 7 bases. Germline V gives CDR1 SGHRS, CDR2 YFSETQ. CDR3 size: 13 residues. The ends lost 4 bases at V and 2 bases at J; junction bases unmatched: 1. The CDR3 here is CASSGGDTDTQYF. CDR3 DNA sequence: TGCGCCAGCAGCGGGGGGGACACAGATACGCAGTATTTT.

This chain joins TRBV7-9 and TRBJ2-1; TRBD1 agrees at 7 bases. The CDR3 contains 16 residues. J was trimmed by 6 bases and V by 0 bases; bases with no gene match: 8. The V gene's germline CDR1 is SEHNR and CDR2 FQNEAQ (reference sequence). The CDR3 here is CASSLARGPTTNEQFF. The CDR3 nucleotides are TGTGCCAGCAGCTTAGCAAGGGGGCCTACCACCAATGAGCAGTTCTTC.